The clone carrying this T cell receptor (beta chain) was seen once. This entry belongs to a study of blood T cell repertoires in COVID-19. Profiled with immunoSEQ multiplex PCR; TCRdb holds only in-frame clones, not every one. The sample yields approximately 74,000 clones, over 70% seen once. Germline CDR1 MNHEY, CDR2 SVGEGT. Trimming cost V 6 bases and J 4 bases, with 16 bases left between them. There are 15 residues in the CDR3. This clonotype was sampled from a man aged 55-75 years with acute or convalescent COVID-19. Sequenced input: peripheral blood. The chain carries TRBV6-2 or TRBV6-3 and TRBJ1-5, with TRBD1 as a possible D gene (5 bases). CDR3 DNA: TGTGCCAGCAGCTTCGGGGGGTATTATAATCAGCCCCAGCATTTT. Translated, it gives CASSFGGYYNQPQHF.